Listed here are 16 T cell receptor beta chains from one sample, sequenced in a study of immune heterogeneity within non-small cell lung tumors. The template consisted of bulk tumor genomic DNA, with 600 ng used per sample. Spaced far apart, several biopsies were taken from each primary tumor during surgery. The study enrolled patients with untreated, newly diagnosed non-small cell lung cancer who underwent curative surgery. Multiplex PCR employing 32 V and 13 J primers generated amplicons of the TCR beta CDR3. TCRdb re-derived calls from the multiplex PCR reads in MiXCR, one entry per CDR3 protein. The data show around 9,800 distinct CDR3 sequences, with 15% to 25% seen just once and approximately 3.7% held by the top ten. The source material was lung tumor tissue. The receptors stem from a man between 60 and 75 years old with non-small cell lung cancer.

In this sample, this clonotype is medium-sized (0.01 to 0.1%). V usage is TRBV5-1 and J usage is TRBJ2-7; perhaps TRBD2 as D (5 bases). V dropped 5 bases and J dropped 6 bases, with 12 bases sitting between them. The CDR3 loop spans 12 amino acids. Germline V gives CDR1 SGHRS, CDR2 YFSETQ. The CDR3 DNA reads TGCGCCAGCAGAGAGGGTTTAGGCGAGCAGTACTTC. Protein product: CASREGLGEQYF. Full variable domain (outside the CDR3, taken from reference TRBV5-1 and TRBJ2-7): KAGVTQTPRYLIKTRGQQVTLSCSPISGHRSVSWYQQTPGQGLQFLFEYFSETQRNKGNFPGRFSGRQFSNSRSEMNVSTLELGDSALYLCASREGLGEQYFGPGTRLTVT.

This clonotype was counted between two and nine times. The gene calls are TRBV11-2 and TRBJ2-2, with TRBD2 as a possible D gene (6 bases). The CDR3 contains 13 residues. CDR1 and CDR2 (germline): SGHAT, FQNNGV. Trimming stripped 1 base from V and 6 bases from J, with 6 bases between. For the CDR3, the DNA is TGTGCCAGCAGCTTAGGGGGGGCCGGGGAGCTGTTTTTT. Encoded protein: CASSLGGAGELFF.

In its sample, this clonotype ranks as medium-sized. This chain links TRBV7-6 with TRBJ1-5, with a weak D call TRBD1 (5 bases). CDR1 is SGHVS and CDR2 is FNYEAQ in the germline V gene. V gave up 5 bases and J gave up 15 bases, with 17 bases separating them. The length of the CDR3 is 12 residues. The CDR3 DNA sequence: TGTGCCAGCAGCCACGTAGGGGACGACCTGCATTTT. Amino acids: CASSHVGDDLHF.

This clonotype has more than one count but fewer than ten. The chain couples TRBV7-9 to TRBJ1-2; D is perhaps TRBD1 (5 bases). Trimming shortened V by 1 base and J by 3 bases, and 9 bases separated the two germline ends. Germline V gene sequence: CDR1 SEHNR, CDR2 FQNEAQ (reference sequence). This CDR3 is built from 14 residues. This CDR3 reads CASSLVDRHYGYTF. The CDR3 DNA sequence: TGTGCCAGCAGCTTAGTAGACAGACACTATGGCTACACCTTC. The variable domain in full, with the rest retrieved from reference TRBV7-9 and TRBJ1-2, is DTGVSQNPRHKITKRGQNVTFRCDPISEHNRLYWYRQTLGQGPEFLTYFQNEAQLEKSRLLSDRFSAERPKGSFSTLEIQRTEQGDSAMYLCASSLVDRHYGYTFGSGTRLTVV.

This clonotype is categorized as medium-sized. This sequence joins TRBV10-2 and TRBJ1-1; perhaps TRBD1 as D (5 bases). This CDR3 has 14 amino acids. Per germline, CDR1 WSHSY and CDR2 SAAADI. The V end was cut by 7 bases, the J end by 0 bases, with 12 bases between. The CDR3 region is CASNRGRLNTEAFF. The CDR3 DNA sequence: TGCGCCAGCAATCGGGGACGGTTGAACACTGAAGCTTTCTTT.

The rearrangement joins TRBV29-1 to TRBJ1-2; 9 nucleotides line up with TRBD1. Germline V CDR1 and CDR2: SQVTM, ANQGSEA. The CDR3 sequence is 11 residues long. With V trimmed by 7 bases and J by 7 bases, 4 bases remained unmatched. CDR3 nucleotides: TGCAGCGGACAGGGGGGAGGTGGCTACACCTTC. Its protein product is CSGQGGGGYTF.

This clonotype rates as medium-sized (0.01 to 0.1%). The gene calls are TRBV14 and TRBJ2-7; D perhaps matches TRBD2 (6 bases). The germline V and J ends were trimmed by 0 bases and 2 bases, with 23 bases remaining between them. This CDR3 region has 19 residues. CDR1 is SGHDN and CDR2 is FVKESK in the germline V gene. CDR3 in amino acids: CASSQDQLDGSYGTYEQYF. The CDR3 region has the DNA TGTGCCAGCAGCCAAGATCAGTTGGACGGGAGCTACGGAACCTACGAGCAGTACTTC.

Within the sample, this clonotype is medium-sized (0.01 to 0.1%). The genes are TRBV2 and TRBJ1-5; 10 bases match TRBD1. This CDR3 is 14 amino acids long. V gave up 6 bases and J gave up 4 bases; unmatched junction bases: 3. The germline gives CDR1 SNHLY, CDR2 FYNNEI. Here the CDR3 DNA reads TGTGCCAGCAGCTCGGGACAGGGGAATCAGCCCCAGCATTTT. It yields the protein CASSSGQGNQPQHF.

V gene TRBV11-2 combines with J gene TRBJ2-1; 10 bases are a match to TRBD1. The CDR3 runs to 15 residues. V dropped 6 bases and J dropped 5; count of bases not matched to a gene: 7. Germline V gene data show CDR1 as SGHAT and CDR2 as FQNNGV. CDR3 nucleotide sequence: TGTGCCAGCAGATGGGACAGGGGTGCCAACAATGAGCAGTTCTTC. Translated: CASRWDRGANNEQFF.

This clonotype was detected a few times. CDR3 protein: CASSPPITAGNIQYF. Here the CDR3 DNA reads TGTGCCAGCTCACCACCGATCACGGCCGGAAACATTCAGTACTTC. The chain uses TRBV18 and TRBJ2-4; D unresolved. CDR1 KGHSH and CDR2 LQKENI come from the germline V gene. The length of the CDR3 is 15 residues. The V and J ends lost 0 bases and 6 bases respectively, with 12 bases between them.

The V gene is TRBV5-1, the J gene TRBJ2-5; possibly TRBD1 or TRBD2 for D (5 bases each). The germline V gene has CDR1 SGHRS and CDR2 YFSETQ. This CDR3 is built from 13 residues. V lost 5 bases and J 5 bases, leaving 13 bases between the germline ends. The CDR3 coding sequence is TGCGCCAGCAGACACCAGGGAGTGGAGACCCAGTACTTC. Amino acid sequence: CASRHQGVETQYF.

This chain uses TRBV7-9 with TRBJ1-4; D is unclear. Trimming took off 1 base at V and 5 bases at J, with 2 bases between the two ends. Germline loops: CDR1 SEHNR, CDR2 FQNEAQ (reference sequence). CDR3 size: 12 residues. In nucleotides, the CDR3 is TGTGCCAGCAGCTTAGTAAATGAAAAACTGTTTTTT. As protein: CASSLVNEKLFF.

This clonotype was seen a handful of times. V gene TRBV7-9 combines with J gene TRBJ1-1; 9 bases align to TRBD1. CDR3 length equals 14 residues. Trimming at V came to 3 bases and at J to 5 bases, leaving 4 bases not matched to a gene. The germline gives CDR1 SEHNR, CDR2 FQNEAQ (reference sequence). CDR3 in amino acids: CASSFWDRVTEAFF. The CDR3 nucleotides are TGTGCCAGCAGCTTTTGGGACAGGGTGACTGAAGCTTTCTTT.

The chain is built from TRBV19 and TRBJ2-1, with 12 bases fitting TRBD1. Germline CDR1 is LNHDA and CDR2 is SQIVND (reference sequence). The V segment lost 1 base and the J segment 10 bases; nucleotides outside the gene matches: 8. CDR3 length equals 16 residues. DNA for the CDR3: TGTGCCAGTAGTATAGGTTCGGGACAGGGGGCAGGGGAGCAGTTCTTC. Residues: CASSIGSGQGAGEQFF.

This clonotype occurred a few times. The junction does not match germline at one end; this may be a read error. CDR3 sequence (DNA): TGTGCCAACAGTGGCTGGGCTAGCGGGAGCCTCAATGAGCAGTTCTTC. Translated, it gives CANSGWASGSLNEQFF. This chain joins TRBV24-1 and TRBJ2-1; 10 positions agree with TRBD2. CDR3 length: 16 amino acids. Germline CDR1 KGHDR, CDR2 SFDVKD.

The chain has TRBV24-1 and TRBJ1-5, with D possibly matching TRBD1 (6 bases). The germline V and J ends were trimmed by 4 bases and 0 bases, with 12 bases remaining between them. The CDR3 extends over 16 amino acids. Looked up from germline, CDR1 is KGHDR and CDR2 is SFDVKD. The CDR3 DNA sequence: TGTGCCACCAGTGACCAAACAGGGAATAGCAATCAGCCCCAGCATTTT. Residues: CATSDQTGNSNQPQHF.